Listed here are 5 T cell receptor beta chains from one sample, sequenced in a study of T cells after yellow fever vaccination. TCRdb reanalysed the 5' RACE reads using MiXCR and keeps one entry per CDR3 protein. Altogether around 610,000 distinct CDR3 sequences are present, approximately 13% being singletons, with the ten largest covering around 15%. The sequenced sample was PBMCs, obtained on the day of the yellow fever booster vaccination. These receptors all come from a man aged 25 to 45 who received the YFV17D yellow fever vaccine.

The V and J genes are TRBV29-1 and TRBJ2-7; tentatively, D is TRBD1 or TRBD2 (6 bases each). The germline V and J ends were trimmed by 6 bases and 2 bases, with 17 bases remaining between them. Per the germline V gene, CDR1 is SQVTM and CDR2 is ANQGSEA. The CDR3 length is 14 residues. The CDR3 bases are TGCAGCGTGGGGTTGGGGGGCAAGACCTACGAGCAGTACTTC. Translating gives CSVGLGGKTYEQYF.

The gene calls are TRBV10-3 and TRBJ1-6, with D perhaps matching TRBD1 (5 bases). The CDR3 spans 14 residues. V was trimmed by 2 bases and J by 8 bases, leaving 10 bases between them. Germline V CDR1 and CDR2: ENHRY, SYGVKD. This chain's CDR3 is CAISEATEYSPLHF. The CDR3 coding sequence is TGTGCCATCAGTGAGGCGACAGAATATTCACCCCTCCACTTT.

This clonotype has just a few counts. The chain employs TRBV20-1 and TRBJ2-3; 8 bases are shared with TRBD2. Germline-derived CDR1 and CDR2 are DFQATT and SNEGSKA (reference sequence). After removal of 3 bases from V and 6 bases from J, the junction contained 8 bases not matched to a gene. The CDR3 consists of 14 residues. The CDR3 loop reads CSASSREGRDTQYF. DNA of the CDR3: TGCAGTGCTAGCTCTCGGGAGGGGCGGGATACGCAGTATTTT.

The chain combines TRBV10-3 with TRBJ2-7; TRBD2 aligns across 8 bases. The V gene's germline CDR1 is ENHRY and CDR2 SYGVKD. J was trimmed by 9 bases and V by 7 bases; bases with no gene match: 8. The CDR3 totals 12 residues. The CDR3 DNA reads as TGTGCCATCACCTCGGGAGGGGGGATGCAGTACTTC. Protein: CAITSGGGMQYF.

This clonotype was seen more than once but under ten times. The chain employs TRBV10-3 and TRBJ2-3; 7 bases match TRBD1. CDR1 ENHRY and CDR2 SYGVKD come from the germline V gene. CDR3 length: 15 amino acids. The V gene end was trimmed by 8 bases and the J gene end by 4 bases; junction bases not matched to a gene: 12. CDR3 loop: CAIRTDRVYADTQYF. In nucleotides, the CDR3 is TGTGCCATCCGGACTGACAGGGTTTACGCAGATACGCAGTATTTT.